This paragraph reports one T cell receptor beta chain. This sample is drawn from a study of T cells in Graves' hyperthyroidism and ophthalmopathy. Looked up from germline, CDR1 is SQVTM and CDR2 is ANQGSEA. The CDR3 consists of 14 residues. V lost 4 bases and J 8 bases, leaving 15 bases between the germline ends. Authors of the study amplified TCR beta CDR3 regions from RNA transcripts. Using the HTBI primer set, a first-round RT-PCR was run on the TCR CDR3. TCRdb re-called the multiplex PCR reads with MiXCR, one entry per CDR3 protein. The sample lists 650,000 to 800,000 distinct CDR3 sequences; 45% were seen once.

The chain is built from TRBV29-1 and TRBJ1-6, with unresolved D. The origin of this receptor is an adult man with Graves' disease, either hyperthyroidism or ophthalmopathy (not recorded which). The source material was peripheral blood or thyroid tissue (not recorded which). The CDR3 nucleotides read TGCAGCGTTGTGGAAGGTGGGCGGGATTCACCCCTCCACTTT. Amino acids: CSVVEGGRDSPLHF.